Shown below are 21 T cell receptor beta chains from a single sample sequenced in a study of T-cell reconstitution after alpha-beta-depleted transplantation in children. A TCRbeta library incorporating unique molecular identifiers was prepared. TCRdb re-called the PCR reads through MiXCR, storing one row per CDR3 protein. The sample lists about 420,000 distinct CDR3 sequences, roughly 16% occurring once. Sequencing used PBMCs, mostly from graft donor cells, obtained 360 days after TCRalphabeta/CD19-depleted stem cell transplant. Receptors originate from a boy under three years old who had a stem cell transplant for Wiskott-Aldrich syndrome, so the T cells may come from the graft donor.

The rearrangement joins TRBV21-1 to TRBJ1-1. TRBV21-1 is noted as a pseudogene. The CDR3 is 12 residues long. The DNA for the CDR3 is TGTGCCAGCAGCATCTCGGGCACTGAAGCTTTCTTT. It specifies CASSISGTEAFF.

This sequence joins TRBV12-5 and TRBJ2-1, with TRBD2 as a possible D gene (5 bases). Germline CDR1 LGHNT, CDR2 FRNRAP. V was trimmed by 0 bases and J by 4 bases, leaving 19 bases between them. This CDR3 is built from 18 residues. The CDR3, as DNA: TGTGCTAGTGGTTTGGTAGACCCGCGAGGGAGCCAGTACAATGAGCAGTTCTTC. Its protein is CASGLVDPRGSQYNEQFF.

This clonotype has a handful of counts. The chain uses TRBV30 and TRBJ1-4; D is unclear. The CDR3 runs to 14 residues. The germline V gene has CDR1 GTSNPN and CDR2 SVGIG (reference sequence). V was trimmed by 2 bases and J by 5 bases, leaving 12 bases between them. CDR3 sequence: CAWSRAVWNEKLFF. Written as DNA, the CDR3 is TGTGCCTGGAGTCGGGCAGTGTGGAATGAAAAACTGTTTTTT.

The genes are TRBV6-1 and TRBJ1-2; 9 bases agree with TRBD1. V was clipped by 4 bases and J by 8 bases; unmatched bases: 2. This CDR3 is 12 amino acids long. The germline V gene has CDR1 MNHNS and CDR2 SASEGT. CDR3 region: CASSGQGGGYTF. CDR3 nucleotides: TGTGCCAGCAGTGGACAGGGGGGAGGCTACACCTTC.

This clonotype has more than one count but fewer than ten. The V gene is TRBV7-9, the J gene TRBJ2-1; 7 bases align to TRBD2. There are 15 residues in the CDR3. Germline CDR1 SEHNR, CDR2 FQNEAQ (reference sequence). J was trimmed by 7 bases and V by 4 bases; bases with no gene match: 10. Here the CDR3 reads CASSWLAAGGNEQFF. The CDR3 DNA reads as TGTGCCAGCAGCTGGCTAGCGGCCGGGGGGAATGAGCAGTTCTTC. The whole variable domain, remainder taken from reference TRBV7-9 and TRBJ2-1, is DTGVSQNPRHKITKRGQNVTFRCDPISEHNRLYWYRQTLGQGPEFLTYFQNEAQLEKSRLLSDRFSAERPKGSFSTLEIQRTEQGDSAMYLCASSWLAAGGNEQFFGPGTRLTVL.

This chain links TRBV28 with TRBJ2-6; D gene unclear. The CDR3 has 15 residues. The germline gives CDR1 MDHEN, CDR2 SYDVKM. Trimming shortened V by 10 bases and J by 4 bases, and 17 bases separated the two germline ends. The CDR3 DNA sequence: TGTGCCACATTGCTAAGTCCGGGCGGGGCCAACGTCCTGACTTTC. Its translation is CATLLSPGGANVLTF. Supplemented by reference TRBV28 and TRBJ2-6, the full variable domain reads DVKVTQSSRYLVKRTGEKVFLECVQDMDHENMFWYRQDPGLGLRLIYFSYDVKMKEKGDIPEGYSVSREKKERFSLILESASTNQTSMYLCATLLSPGGANVLTFGAGSRLTVL.

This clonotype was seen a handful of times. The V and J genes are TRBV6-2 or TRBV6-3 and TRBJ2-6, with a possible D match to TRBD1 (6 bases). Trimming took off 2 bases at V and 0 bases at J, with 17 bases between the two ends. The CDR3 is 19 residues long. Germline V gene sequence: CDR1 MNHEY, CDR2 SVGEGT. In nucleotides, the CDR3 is TGTGCCAGCAGTTACCCTTGGACAGCAGGGCTCTCTGGGGCCAACGTCCTGACTTTC. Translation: CASSYPWTAGLSGANVLTF.

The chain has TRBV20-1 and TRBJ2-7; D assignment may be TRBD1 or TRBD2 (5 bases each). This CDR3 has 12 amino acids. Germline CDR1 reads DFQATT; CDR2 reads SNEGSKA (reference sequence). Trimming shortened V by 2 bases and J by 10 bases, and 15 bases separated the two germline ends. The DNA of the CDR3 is TGCAGTGCTAGACCCGGGACGGATAAACAGTACTTC. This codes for CSARPGTDKQYF.

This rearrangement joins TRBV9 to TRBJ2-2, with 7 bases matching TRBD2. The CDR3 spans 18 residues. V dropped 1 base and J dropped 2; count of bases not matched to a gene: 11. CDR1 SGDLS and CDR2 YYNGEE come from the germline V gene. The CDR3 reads CASSVTPLGGVNTGELFF. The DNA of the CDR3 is TGTGCCAGCAGCGTAACCCCCTTGGGGGGGGTAAACACCGGGGAGCTGTTTTTT.

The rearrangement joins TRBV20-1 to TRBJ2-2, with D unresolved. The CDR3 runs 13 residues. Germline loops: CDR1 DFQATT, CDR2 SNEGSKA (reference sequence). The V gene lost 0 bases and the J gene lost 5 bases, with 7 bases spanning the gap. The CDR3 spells CSARDSLTGELFF. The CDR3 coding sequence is TGCAGTGCTAGAGACTCCCTGACCGGGGAGCTGTTTTTT.

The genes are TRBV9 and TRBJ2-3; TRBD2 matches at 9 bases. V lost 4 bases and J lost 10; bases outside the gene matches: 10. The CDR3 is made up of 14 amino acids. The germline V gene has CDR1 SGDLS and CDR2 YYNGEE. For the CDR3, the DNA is TGTGCCAGCAGCTATACCGTAGCGGGAGAGGCGCAGTATTTT. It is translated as CASSYTVAGEAQYF.

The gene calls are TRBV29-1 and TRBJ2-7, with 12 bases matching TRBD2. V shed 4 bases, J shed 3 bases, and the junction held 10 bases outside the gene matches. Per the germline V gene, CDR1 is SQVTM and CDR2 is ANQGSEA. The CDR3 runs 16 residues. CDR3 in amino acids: CSVVYATGLAGYEQYF. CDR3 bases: TGCAGCGTTGTATACGCTACGGGACTAGCGGGCTACGAGCAGTACTTC.

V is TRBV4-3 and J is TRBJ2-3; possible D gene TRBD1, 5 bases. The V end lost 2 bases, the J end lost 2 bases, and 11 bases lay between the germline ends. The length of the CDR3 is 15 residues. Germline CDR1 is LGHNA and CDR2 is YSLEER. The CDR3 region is CASSQRGQSTDTQYF. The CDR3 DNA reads TGCGCCAGCAGCCAAAGGGGCCAGTCCACAGATACGCAGTATTTT.

CDR3 sequence: CASSSESRNSPLHF. Here the CDR3 DNA reads TGTGCCAGCAGCTCCGAGAGCAGGAATTCACCCCTCCACTTT. This chain links TRBV11-2 with TRBJ1-6; D unclear. The length of the CDR3 is 14 residues. Germline V lookup: CDR1 SGHAT, CDR2 FQNNGV. V shed 4 bases and J shed 7 bases, with 11 bases lying between them.

CDR3 DNA: TGTGCCAGCAGTTACGATGGGTTCAATCAGCCCCAGCATTTT. It encodes CASSYDGFNQPQHF. This chain uses TRBV6-5 with TRBJ1-5; no definite D call. The CDR3 is made up of 14 amino acids. Germline V lookup: CDR1 MNHEY, CDR2 SVGAGI. Between the trimmed V and J ends, which lost 2 bases and 3 bases, there was a span of 8 bases.

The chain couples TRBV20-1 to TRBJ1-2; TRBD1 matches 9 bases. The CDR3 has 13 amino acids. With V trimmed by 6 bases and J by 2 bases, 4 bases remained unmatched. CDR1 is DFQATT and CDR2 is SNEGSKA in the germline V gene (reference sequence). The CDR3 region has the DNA TGCAGTGCGGGGACAGGGTTGAACTATGGCTACACCTTC. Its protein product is CSAGTGLNYGYTF.

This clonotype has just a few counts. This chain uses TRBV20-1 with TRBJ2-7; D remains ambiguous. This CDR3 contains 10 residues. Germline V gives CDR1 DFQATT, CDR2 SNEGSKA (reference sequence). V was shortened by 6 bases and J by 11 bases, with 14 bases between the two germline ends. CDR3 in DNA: TGCAGTGCGGAGCTGGATACGGAGTACTTC. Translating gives CSAELDTEYF.

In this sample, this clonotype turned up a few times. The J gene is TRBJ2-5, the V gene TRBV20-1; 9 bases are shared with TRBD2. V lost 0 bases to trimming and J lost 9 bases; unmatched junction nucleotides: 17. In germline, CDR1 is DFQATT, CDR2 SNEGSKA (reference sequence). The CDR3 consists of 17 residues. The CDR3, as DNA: TGCAGTGCTAGAGATCTGCGCGGGGGGGCACTTTTTCTGTCCCAGTACTTC. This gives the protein CSARDLRGGALFLSQYF.

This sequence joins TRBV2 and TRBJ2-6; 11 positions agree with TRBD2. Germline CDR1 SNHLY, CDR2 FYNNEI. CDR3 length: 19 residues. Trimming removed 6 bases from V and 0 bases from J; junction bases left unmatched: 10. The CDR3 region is CASRELAGVILSGANVLTF. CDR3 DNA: TGTGCCAGCAGGGAACTAGCGGGAGTAATCCTCTCTGGGGCCAACGTCCTGACTTTC.

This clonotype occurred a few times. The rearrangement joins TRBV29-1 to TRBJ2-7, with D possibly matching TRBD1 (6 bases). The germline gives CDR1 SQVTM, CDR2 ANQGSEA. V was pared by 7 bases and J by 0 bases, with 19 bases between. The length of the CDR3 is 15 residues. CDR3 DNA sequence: TGCAGCGCCCGTGGCGGACAGAGCAGCTCCTACGAGCAGTACTTC. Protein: CSARGGQSSSYEQYF.

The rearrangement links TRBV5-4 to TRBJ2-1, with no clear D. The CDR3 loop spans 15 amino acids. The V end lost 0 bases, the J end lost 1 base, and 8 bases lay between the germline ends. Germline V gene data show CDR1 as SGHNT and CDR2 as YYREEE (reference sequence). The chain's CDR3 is CASSLAVGSYNEQFF. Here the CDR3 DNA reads TGTGCCAGCAGCTTGGCGGTGGGGTCCTACAATGAGCAGTTCTTC. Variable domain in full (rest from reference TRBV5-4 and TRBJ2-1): ETGVTQSPTHLIKTRGQQVTLRCSSQSGHNTVSWYQQALGQGPQFIFQYYREEENGRGNFPPRFSGLQFPNYSSELNVNALELDDSALYLCASSLAVGSYNEQFFGPGTRLTVL.